This entry features one TCR beta chain sequence. This sample was taken from a study of cytomegalovirus exposure and HLA in healthy donors. Germline V lookup: CDR1 SNHLY, CDR2 FYNNEI. This CDR3 has 14 residues. V trimming: 5 bases; J trimming: 4 bases; junction bases outside the gene matches: 4. The PCR employed 60 Vbeta primers together with 13 Jbeta primers. Clones were sequenced by immunoSEQ multiplex PCR, and TCRdb holds only the in-frame ones, with some missing. Of about 93,000 clones in the sample, approximately 83% were seen once. This sequence was found in a man between 45 and 60 years old in good health and CMV-seronegative. V is TRBV2 and J is TRBJ1-3, with TRBD1 identical over 8 bases. Sequences were obtained from PBMCs. The CDR3 DNA sequence: TGTGCCAGCAGTCTCGACAGGGGAGGAAACACCATATATTTT. Protein: CASSLDRGGNTIYF.